The 8 T cell receptor beta chains in this list originate from one sample, sequenced in a study of cytomegalovirus exposure and HLA in healthy donors. It was with 60 Vbeta and 13 Jbeta primers that the PCR ran. Assay used: immunoSEQ multiplex PCR; TCRdb lists only in-frame clones, some missing. The repertoire table contains 60,000 to 80,000 clones. Sequencing was carried out using PBMCs. The source is a man aged 35-49 years in good health and CMV-seronegative.

The chain joins TRBV6-6 to TRBJ2-5; D gene unclear. The J call may be faulty, since TRBJ2-7 better matches the DNA end. This CDR3 comprises 14 residues. Germline V gives CDR1 MNHNY, CDR2 SVGAGI (reference sequence). CDR3 in DNA: TGTGCCAGCACCCCCCGCGCCCTTTCCTACGAGCAGTACTTC. This encodes CASTPRALSYEQYF.

The CDR3 loop reads CASSLEGQGVDEQFF. As DNA, the CDR3 is TGCGCCAGCAGCTTGGAGGGACAGGGGGTTGATGAGCAGTTCTTC. The gene calls are TRBV5-1 and TRBJ2-1; 11 nucleotides agree with TRBD1. Germline CDR1 is SGHRS and CDR2 is YFSETQ. CDR3 size: 15 residues. Trimming removed 0 bases from V and 8 bases from J; junction bases left unmatched: 4.

J is TRBJ2-7 and V is TRBV19, with 9 bases lining up with TRBD1. The CDR3 runs 15 residues. Unmatched junction bases numbered 9, after V lost 2 bases and J lost 7 bases. Germline loops: CDR1 LNHDA, CDR2 SQIVND (reference sequence). CDR3 sequence: CASSISGTGLMEQYF. The CDR3 bases are TGTGCCAGTAGTATATCCGGGACAGGGCTTATGGAGCAGTACTTC.

The V gene is TRBV9, the J gene TRBJ2-5; 7 bases map to TRBD1. Trimming cost V 5 bases and J 0 bases; bases outside gene matches: 1. Per the germline V gene, CDR1 is SGDLS and CDR2 is YYNGEE. This CDR3 has 13 amino acids. CDR3 sequence reads: CASSGTDQETQYF. The CDR3 DNA is TGTGCCAGCAGTGGGACAGACCAAGAGACCCAGTACTTC.

The chain has TRBV6-1 and TRBJ1-1; TRBD1 aligns across 9 bases. Per germline, CDR1 MNHNS and CDR2 SASEGT. CDR3 length equals 14 residues. J gave up 5 bases and V 5 bases, and 6 bases lay outside the gene matches. The CDR3 region has the DNA TGTGCCAGCAGTAGGACAGGGGCTGGGACTGAAGCTTTCTTT. As protein: CASSRTGAGTEAFF.

V is TRBV4-1 and J is TRBJ1-5; no reliable D call. With 0 bases removed from V and 7 bases from J, the gap between germline ends came to 10 bases. Germline assignment: CDR1 MGHRA and CDR2 YSYEKL. This CDR3 is built from 14 residues. The CDR3 bases are TGCGCCAGCAGCCAAGAAGATGGCAGGCAGCCCCAGCATTTT. Translation: CASSQEDGRQPQHF.

This rearrangement joins TRBV11-3 to TRBJ2-2, with 8 bases that match TRBD2. Germline-derived CDR1 and CDR2 are SGHNT and YENEEA. This CDR3 comprises 17 residues. Trimming at V came to 2 bases and at J to 5 bases, leaving 10 bases not matched to a gene. The CDR3, as DNA: TGTGCCAGCAGCTTACTGATAAAGCGGGAGTGTACCGGGGAGCTGTTTTTT. This codes for CASSLLIKRECTGELFF.

This sequence joins TRBV5-1 and TRBJ2-7, with 10 bases lining up with TRBD2. With 1 base clipped from V and 2 bases from J, the junction kept 3 bases outside the gene matches. Germline CDR1 is SGHRS and CDR2 is YFSETQ. The CDR3 covers 15 residues. CDR3 sequence reads: CASSLQSGRAYEQYF. As DNA, the CDR3 is TGCGCCAGCAGCTTGCAAAGCGGGAGGGCCTACGAGCAGTACTTC.